This T cell receptor (beta chain) appears in the sequencing data of a study of blood T cell repertoires in COVID-19. Study summary: T cells, B-cell-depleted T cells, or PBMCs supplied cDNA or gDNA.

Authors' processing steps: Quantification of nucleated cells was approximated via reference gene primer amplification. Libraries were prepared by immunoSEQ multiplex PCR; TCRdb keeps only in-frame clonotypes and omits some of them. From that table come the V and J calls and clone size; the DNA was used to work out D and trimming. The data show about 41,000 clones, about 85% seen once. Trimming removed 5 bases at V and 5 bases at J, with 18 bases between. The germline CDR1 and CDR2 sequences are SGHVS and FQNEAQ. The CDR3 sequence is 15 residues long. The sample was peripheral blood. The V call is TRBV7-8, the J call TRBJ2-5, with D maybe TRBD1 (5 bases). This receptor was identified in a man between 60 and 75 years old with acute or convalescent COVID-19. CDR3 DNA sequence: TGTGCCAGCAGCCGAGACCGCCAGGGTGAGGAGACCCAGTACTTC. Translated, it gives CASSRDRQGEETQYF.